This is a list of T cell receptor beta chains from one sample in a study of blood T cell repertoires in COVID-19. The protocol was immunoSEQ multiplex PCR, while the TCRdb copy is restricted to in-frame clones and leaves out a portion. In the table there are 200,000 to 250,000 clones, around 90% of which are singletons. Sequencing used PBMCs or T cells enriched from blood (not recorded which). The receptors stem from a man aged 25 to 45 who had been exposed to COVID-19. The CDR3 runs from the conserved cysteine through the conserved F or W. The D gene is left open where the match is weak. Where a row states a size, it is once, few, many or the class of an expanded clone; other rows omit it.

TRBV6-5	TRBJ1-2	-	-	TGTGCCAGCAGTTACGAGGTCGCGAGAGGCTACACCTTC	CASSYEVARGYTF
TRBV11-2	TRBJ2-1	-	-	TGTGCCAGCAGCCAGTACAGTGCGGGCGAGCAGTTCTTC	CASSQYSAGEQFF
TRBV27	TRBJ1-2	-	-	TGTGCCAGCAGTACTACAGGGATCAGCGGCTACACCTTC	CASSTTGISGYTF
TRBV7-9	TRBJ2-2	-	TRBD2	TGTGCCAGCAGCACCCGGACTAGCGGGGGGGCCTCCACCGGGGAGCTGTTTTTT	CASSTRTSGGASTGELFF
TRBV5-1	TRBJ1-1	once	-	TGCGCCAGCAGCCTAAATGGGGGGAATTTTGAAGCTTTCTTT	CASSLNGGNFEAFF
TRBV3-1/TRBV3-2	TRBJ2-5	-	TRBD2	TGTGCCAGCAGCCCGATGCTGGCGGGGGGGAAAGAGACCCAGTACTTC	CASSPMLAGGKETQYF
TRBV5-1	TRBJ1-1	-	-	TGCGCCAGCAGCTCCAGCCCGGGGATTGCCATGAACACTGAAGCTTTCTTT	CASSSSPGIAMNTEAFF
TRBV3-1/TRBV3-2	TRBJ1-3	once	-	TGTGCCAGCAGCCTGAGAGGAGGGACGCACTCTGGAAACACCATATATTTT	CASSLRGGTHSGNTIYF
TRBV5-4	TRBJ1-4	-	-	TGTGCCAGCAGCCCGGAGGCTAATGAAAAACTGTTTTTT	CASSPEANEKLFF
TRBV7-2	TRBJ1-5	-	TRBD1	TGTGCCAGCAGCTTCGGACAGGGGGGTAATCAGCCCCAGCATTTT	CASSFGQGGNQPQHF
TRBV20-1	TRBJ1-2	-	TRBD1	TGCTCCCCGACAGGGGATTATGGCTACACCTTC	CSPTGDYGYTF
TRBV21-1	TRBJ1-1	-	-	TGTGCCAGCAGCAGGAGGAGCCTAAAAGCGGGGACTGAAGCTTTCTTT	CASSRRSLKAGTEAFF
TRBV19	TRBJ1-4	once	-	TGTGCCAGCCACCGGGGGGATGCAACTAATGAAAAACTGTTTTTT	CASHRGDATNEKLFF
TRBV30	TRBJ1-2	-	TRBD1	TGTGCCTGGAGGGAGGGGGCCTGGTATGGCTACACCTTC	CAWREGAWYGYTF
TRBV24-1	TRBJ2-2	-	-	TGTGCCACCTCGACTCCTAACACCGGGGAGCTGTTTTTT	CATSTPNTGELFF
TRBV12-5	TRBJ2-1	-	TRBD1	TGTGCTAGTGGTTCTGGACAGGGCATATACAATGAGCAGTTCTTC	CASGSGQGIYNEQFF
TRBV4-3	TRBJ2-2	few	TRBD1	TGCGCCAGCAGCCACGGGACAGACTACACCGGGGAGCTGTTTTTT	CASSHGTDYTGELFF
TRBV6-5	TRBJ1-6	-	TRBD1	TGTGCCAGCAGCGGACAGGGTCGGTCACCCCTCCACTTT	CASSGQGRSPLHF
TRBV18	TRBJ2-1	-	TRBD1	TGTGCCAGCTCACCCACATCCGGGGACAGAAGCTCCAATGAGCAGTTCTTC	CASSPTSGDRSSNEQFF
TRBV6-2/TRBV6-3	TRBJ2-5	-	TRBD1	TGTGCCAGCAGTCCCGGGACAGGGTTTTTTCAGTACGAGACCCAGTACTTC	CASSPGTGFFQYETQYF
TRBV5-4	TRBJ1-6	-	TRBD1	TGTGCCAGCAGTCCCAACCGGGACAGGGTTTCACCCCTCCACTTT	CASSPNRDRVSPLHF
TRBV10-3	TRBJ2-2	once	-	TGTGCCATCAGTGAGGTTTGGGGGGTTGGCACCGGGGAGCTGTTTTTT	CAISEVWGVGTGELFF
TRBV7-2	TRBJ2-5	once	TRBD2	TGTGCCAGCAGCCTCCTCGCGGGGGACCAGTACTTC	CASSLLAGDQYF
TRBV14	TRBJ2-1	-	-	TGTGCCAGCAGCCGAACCCAGGGGTCTGGGCAGTTCTTC	CASSRTQGSGQFF
TRBV7-3	TRBJ2-2	once	-	TGTGCCAGCAGCTTTCTAGGGACATCTAACACCGGGGAGCTGTTTTTT	CASSFLGTSNTGELFF
TRBV12-3/TRBV12-4	TRBJ2-7	-	-	TGTGCCAGCAGCGCACTAGACTACGAGCAGTACTTC	CASSALDYEQYF
TRBV4-3	TRBJ1-2	few	-	TGCGCCAGCAGCCAAGACCCGGACAGCCTAGTCTATGGCTACACCTTC	CASSQDPDSLVYGYTF
TRBV9	TRBJ1-1	-	TRBD1	TGTGCCAGCAGCCCCGGGACAGGGGGCGGTGAAGCTTTCTTT	CASSPGTGGGEAFF
TRBV5-1	TRBJ2-5	-	TRBD1	TGCGCCAGCAGCTCGACGGGACAGCTAAAAGAGACCCAGTACTTC	CASSSTGQLKETQYF
TRBV12-3/TRBV12-4	TRBJ1-2	-	-	TGTGCCAGCAGTTTGTCAGGAAACTATGGCTACACCTTC	CASSLSGNYGYTF
TRBV4-3	TRBJ2-6	once	-	TGCGCCAGCGGGCTCTCTGGGGCCAACGTCCTGACTTTC	CASGLSGANVLTF
TRBV6-5	TRBJ1-4	-	-	TGTGCCAGCAGTTACTCGAGACCGGGGGGTGAAAAACTGTTTTTT	CASSYSRPGGEKLFF
TRBV6-2/TRBV6-3	TRBJ2-1	-	TRBD1	TGTGCCAGCAGTCGGGACAGGGGCAATGAGCAGTTCTTC	CASSRDRGNEQFF
TRBV4-3	TRBJ2-7	-	TRBD1	TGCGCCAGCAGCCAAGATTATGCGTGGGACAGGGGGCTCTACGAGCAGTACTTC	CASSQDYAWDRGLYEQYF
TRBV11-2	TRBJ1-1	-	-	TGTGCCAGCAGCTTAGTTTCCGGACAGCCGAACACTGAAGCTTTCTTT	CASSLVSGQPNTEAFF
TRBV5-1	TRBJ2-1	-	TRBD1	TGCGCCAGCAGTAGCCAAGGGGGCTATGAGCAGTTCTTC	CASSSQGGYEQFF
TRBV24-1	TRBJ2-1	-	-	TGTGCCACCAGTGGAGACAACAATGAGCAGTTCTTC	CATSGDNNEQFF
TRBV7-6	TRBJ1-4	-	-	TGTGCCAGCAGCCCCGGGAAAGGGATCAATGAAAAACTGTTTTTT	CASSPGKGINEKLFF
TRBV18	TRBJ2-7	-	-	TGTGCCAGCTCACCACGCCAGGGAACCTACGAGCAGTACTTC	CASSPRQGTYEQYF
TRBV30	TRBJ2-1	-	TRBD2	TGTGCCTGGAGTACCAGCGGGGGGGCCGATGAGCAGTTCTTC	CAWSTSGGADEQFF
TRBV14	TRBJ1-4	-	-	TGTGCCAGCAGCCAGCGGGCCCTTAATGAAAAACTGTTTTTT	CASSQRALNEKLFF
TRBV5-1	TRBJ1-2	-	-	TGCGCCAGCAGCTTGAGCACAGGGAGTAGCATTGGCTACACCTTC	CASSLSTGSSIGYTF